These T cell receptor beta chains were read from a single sample in a study of patients and donors after allogeneic stem cell transplantation. Using its own MiXCR run on the RT-PCR reads, TCRdb lists one record per CDR3 protein. The top ten hold about a quarter of the sample, which has fewer than 75,000 distinct CDR3 sequences, about a quarter seen once. What was sequenced was blood, either unsorted or a sorted T cell fraction (not recorded which). These TCRs come from a human donor who was either an allogeneic HSCT recipient or a stem cell or donor lymphocyte infusion donor (not recorded which). It is not recorded whose cells these are; they may come from a transplant donor. Each CDR3 is given with its conserved first and last residue. The order of the fields is CDR3 length, J gene, V gene, clone size, D gene, CDR3 DNA, CDR3 protein. The D gene is left open where the match is weak. Expanded clones get a size class; other rows say once, few or many, or leave the size out.

13 TRBJ2-7 TRBV20-1 few - TGCAGTGCTAGAGGGGGCGGGAAGTACGAGCAGTACTTC CSARGGGKYEQYF
16 TRBJ1-2 TRBV15 few - TGTGCCACCAGCAGAGGCCTAAGTGGGAGTAGCTATGGCTACACCTTC CATSRGLSGSSYGYTF
14 TRBJ1-5 TRBV10-3 many - TGTGCCATCAGTGAGGGGCAGCTGGGGCAGCCCCAGCATTTT CAISEGQLGQPQHF
14 TRBJ2-7 TRBV7-9 - - TGTGCCAGCAGCTCGGGGGCAACGTTCTACGAGCAGTACTTC CASSSGATFYEQYF
12 TRBJ1-3 TRBV20-1 - - TGCAGTGCAAGGTCCCCTGGAAACACCATATATTTT CSARSPGNTIYF
11 TRBJ1-2 TRBV21-1 few - TGTGCCAGCAGCAAAGGGGAGGGATACACCTTC CASSKGEGYTF
15 TRBJ1-5 TRBV20-1 few TRBD1 TGCAGTGCTAGGTCGGGGACAGAAAGCAATCAGCCCCAGCATTTT CSARSGTESNQPQHF
11 TRBJ2-3 TRBV29-1 few - TGCAGCGTTGTAAATCCAGATACGCAGTATTTT CSVVNPDTQYF
13 TRBJ2-1 TRBV28 few TRBD1 TGTGCCAGCAGGAGGGACAGGGGGAATGAGCAGTTCTTC CASRRDRGNEQFF
14 TRBJ2-3 TRBV5-1 few - TGCGCCAGCAGCCCCCGACCAGGCACAGATACGCAGTATTTT CASSPRPGTDTQYF
17 TRBJ1-5 TRBV10-3 - - TGTGCCATCAGTGAGTCGGGAAGGGGTCGATCAGGGCAGCCCCAGCATTTT CAISESGRGRSGQPQHF
14 TRBJ2-5 TRBV7-9 - TRBD2 TGTGCCACCCGGGGAGAGGCGGGGGAAGAGACCCAGTACTTC CATRGEAGEETQYF
15 TRBJ2-2 TRBV7-8 - TRBD1 TGTGCCAGCAGCCCCGGGACAGGGAAGACCGGGGAGCTGTTTTTT CASSPGTGKTGELFF
15 TRBJ2-7 TRBV4-1 few - TGCGCCAGCAGCCAAGTAATTGACAGCTCCTACGAGCAGTACTTC CASSQVIDSSYEQYF
10 TRBJ1-1 TRBV29-1 - - TGCAGCGCCTCTATGCCTGAAGCTTTCTTT CSASMPEAFF
13 TRBJ1-1 TRBV7-2 many - TGTGCCAGCAGCTTAACCTCTACAGGTGAAGCTTTCTTT CASSLTSTGEAFF
14 TRBJ2-2 TRBV11-1 - - TGTGCCAGCACAAACTCCCTTTACACCGGGGAGCTGTTTTTT CASTNSLYTGELFF
14 TRBJ1-3 TRBV28 - TRBD1 TGTGCCAGCAGCGAGGACAGGGTCGTAAACACCATATATTTT CASSEDRVVNTIYF
15 TRBJ1-5 TRBV7-9 few - TGTGCCAGCAGATCAAGGGGGGAGATGAATCAGCCCCAGCATTTT CASRSRGEMNQPQHF
16 TRBJ1-4 TRBV6-5 medium-sized TRBD1 TGTGCCAGCAGTTACTCGGTGGCAGGGGGGAATGAAAAACTGTTTTTT CASSYSVAGGNEKLFF
13 TRBJ1-1 TRBV20-1 few - TGCAGTGCTAGCGGGGAAGGGAACACTGAAGCTTTCTTT CSASGEGNTEAFF
14 TRBJ2-5 TRBV7-9 few - TGTGCCAGCTTTCGTGGGTGGTCAAGAGAGACCCAGTACTTC CASFRGWSRETQYF
15 TRBJ1-6 TRBV15 few TRBD1 TGTGCCACCAGCAGATTGGGACAGGGGATATCACCCCTCCACTTT CATSRLGQGISPLHF
14 TRBJ1-1 TRBV12-3/TRBV12-4 many - TGTGCCAGCAGCACAGGGAGCCCGGGAACTGAAGCTTTCTTT CASSTGSPGTEAFF
13 TRBJ1-2 TRBV2 - TRBD1 TGTGCCAGCAGTGAAGGACAGGGCTATGGCTACACCTTC CASSEGQGYGYTF
15 TRBJ1-6 TRBV14 - - TGTGCCAGCAGCCTTGACAGGCCAGGGATTTCACCCCTCCACTTT CASSLDRPGISPLHF
17 TRBJ2-1 TRBV24-1 - TRBD2 TGTGCCACCAGTGTACGAGGACTAGCGGGAGGTGTGAATGAGCAGTTCTTC CATSVRGLAGGVNEQFF
16 TRBJ1-6 TRBV6-2/TRBV6-3 - - TGTGCCAGCAGTCACCCCGCGGGCCGAAAGGATTCACCCCTCCACTTT CASSHPAGRKDSPLHF
14 TRBJ1-1 TRBV5-6 - - TGTGCCAGCAGCCGCCTCTCTTCGAACACTGAAGCTTTCTTT CASSRLSSNTEAFF
13 TRBJ1-1 TRBV3-1 few - TGTGCCAGCAGCCAAGTAGAGAACACTGAAGCTTTCTTT CASSQVENTEAFF
16 TRBJ2-7 TRBV6-2/TRBV6-3 - - TGTGCCAGCAGTTACCGGACTATCAGGAACCCATACGAGCAGTACTTC CASSYRTIRNPYEQYF
13 TRBJ2-1 TRBV5-1 - - TGCGCCAGCAGCTTGTTCGGGGACAATGAGCAGTTCTTC CASSLFGDNEQFF
16 TRBJ2-1 TRBV4-2 - - TGTGCCAGCAGCCAAGATGGGGGAGCTCCCTACAATGAGCAGTTCTTC CASSQDGGAPYNEQFF
15 TRBJ2-5 TRBV25-1 - TRBD2 TGTGCCAGCAGTGAATGGGGAGGGAGTGAGGAGACCCAGTACTTC CASSEWGGSEETQYF
14 TRBJ1-2 TRBV29-1 - - TGCAGCGTGTTAGTGCGGCAGGAACCCTATGGCTACACCTTC CSVLVRQEPYGYTF
16 TRBJ2-2 TRBV5-1 - - TGCGCCAGCAGCTTGACCTATACAGGGCCCACCGGGGAGCTGTTTTTT CASSLTYTGPTGELFF
13 TRBJ1-2 TRBV5-1 - - TGCGCCAGCAGTTATAGACCTTATTATGGCTACACCTTC CASSYRPYYGYTF
14 TRBJ2-3 TRBV7-2 - - TGTGCCAGCAGCTCATGGTTCCAAACAGATACGCAGTATTTT CASSSWFQTDTQYF
14 TRBJ1-4 TRBV12-3/TRBV12-4 many TRBD1 TGTGCCAGCAGATTACAGGGGTATGAGGAAAAACTGTTTTTT CASRLQGYEEKLFF
14 TRBJ1-6 TRBV13 few - TGTGCCAGCAGCTTAGGAGGGGGGTGGTCACCCCTCCACTTT CASSLGGGWSPLHF
15 TRBJ2-1 TRBV7-2 few - TGTGCCAGCAGCTTAGGAGTGACTTCTTACAATGAGCAGTTCTTC CASSLGVTSYNEQFF
15 TRBJ1-2 TRBV7-6 - TRBD1 TGTGCCAGCAGCTTAGAGCCTACAGGGGGCTATGGCTACACCTTC CASSLEPTGGYGYTF
12 TRBJ1-1 TRBV7-6 few - TGTGCCAGCAGCGACTTGAACACTGAAGCTTTCTTT CASSDLNTEAFF
13 TRBJ1-6 TRBV12-3/TRBV12-4 - - TGTGCCAGCAGTTACAGGGTTAATTCACCCCTCCACTTT CASSYRVNSPLHF
14 TRBJ1-6 TRBV7-8 few TRBD1 TGTGCCAGCAGCTTAGGGACAGGGCTTTATACCCTCCACTTT CASSLGTGLYTLHF
15 TRBJ2-3 TRBV19 few TRBD2 TGTGCCAGTAGTAGGACTAGCGGGAGCACAGATACGCAGTATTTT CASSRTSGSTDTQYF
14 TRBJ1-5 TRBV6-2/TRBV6-3 - - TGTGCCAGCAGTTACTTTCCGAGTAGTCAGCCCCAGCATTTT CASSYFPSSQPQHF
13 TRBJ2-7 TRBV12-3/TRBV12-4 - TRBD2 TGTGCCAGCAGCGCTAGCGGGTCCTACGAGCAGTACTTC CASSASGSYEQYF
14 TRBJ1-1 TRBV12-3/TRBV12-4 - - TGTGCCAGTCTTCGGAGGCTGACAGCCCCTGAAGCTTTCTTT CASLRRLTAPEAFF
11 TRBJ2-7 TRBV7-9 - - TGTGCCAGCAGCTCTGGACTCGAGCAGTACTTC CASSSGLEQYF
13 TRBJ1-5 TRBV30 - - TGTGCCTGGAGTCCTTTCGGGGATCAGCCCCAGCATTTT CAWSPFGDQPQHF
17 TRBJ2-3 TRBV27 few TRBD2 TGTGCCAGCAGTCCAATTCTGGGACTAGCGGGAAGAGATACGCAGTATTTT CASSPILGLAGRDTQYF
14 TRBJ1-6 TRBV12-3/TRBV12-4 - - TGTGCCAGCAGTTTCCGGCAGGGAATCTCACCCCTCCACTTT CASSFRQGISPLHF
15 TRBJ2-5 TRBV18 - TRBD1 TGTGCCAGCTCACCTGGGACAGGCGGGTTGGAGACCCAGTACTTC CASSPGTGGLETQYF